The following is a TCR beta chain sequence with its context. This specimen belongs to a study of blood T cell repertoires in COVID-19. Study in general: The United States, Italy and Spain were the sources of the acute and convalescent COVID-19 samples.

Authors' data handling: Counts of nucleated cells, estimated from reference gene primer amplification, were obtained. Only in-frame clones appear in the TCRdb table, and some are missing; sequencing was by immunoSEQ multiplex PCR. That table supplies the V and J calls and clone size; D and trimming were determined from the DNA. This table has 180,000 or so clones, more than 65% appearing once. Cohorts were assigned according to the clinical history that participants reported. Recovered Cohort 3 donors showed two negative PCRs, clearance, or symptom resolution. Germline CDR1 and CDR2: SGDLS and YYNGEE. CDR3 size: 14 residues. Trimming stripped 0 bases from V and 1 base from J, with 7 bases between.

The sequence derives from a man in his forties or fifties who had recovered from COVID-19. The chain uses TRBV9 and TRBJ1-1; maybe TRBD1 (6 bases). The sequenced sample was PBMCs or T cells enriched from blood (not recorded which). The DNA of the CDR3 is TGTGCCAGCAGCGTAGGGACAGCGAACACTGAAGCTTTCTTT. Amino acid sequence: CASSVGTANTEAFF.